The rows below give T cell receptor beta chains drawn from one sample of a study of OX40 agonist ivuxolimab in advanced cancers. Only in-frame clones appear in the TCRdb table, and some are missing; sequencing was by immunoSEQ multiplex PCR. The sample holds around 97,000 clones, 70% to 90% seen once. Sequences were derived from CD4+ or CD8+ T cells sorted from blood, sampled in a trial of the OX40 agonist ivuxolimab. The receptor source for this set is an adult with an advanced solid tumor such as melanoma, head and neck, liver or kidney cancer. Both conserved end residues are part of each CDR3. D genes are given only for firm matches. Expanded clones are given a class, and other clones once, few, many or no size at all.

V: TRBV7-9; D: -; J: TRBJ2-5; size: -; CDR3: CASSRTGAGETQYF; DNA: TGTGCCAGCAGCCGGACCGGGGCCGGAGAGACCCAGTACTTC
V: TRBV6-1; D: -; J: TRBJ2-7; size: -; CDR3: CASSPQTGEGYEQYF; DNA: TGTGCCAGCAGTCCCCAGACAGGGGAGGGTTACGAGCAGTACTTC
V: TRBV19; D: -; J: TRBJ1-5; size: -; CDR3: CASSINPGPQHF; DNA: TGTGCCAGTAGTATAAACCCCGGGCCCCAGCATTTT
V: TRBV5-3; D: -; J: TRBJ2-1; size: -; CDR3: CARATEKFTYNEQFF; DNA: TGTGCCAGAGCTACCGAAAAATTCACCTACAATGAGCAGTTCTTC
V: TRBV28; D: TRBD1; J: TRBJ1-6; size: -; CDR3: CASNPGQGYSPLHF; DNA: TGTGCCAGCAACCCGGGACAGGGTTATTCACCCCTCCACTTT
V: TRBV19; D: -; J: TRBJ1-1; size: few; CDR3: CASTRRGAEAFF; DNA: TGTGCCAGTACCCGACGGGGGGCTGAAGCTTTCTTT
V: TRBV19; D: TRBD1; J: TRBJ1-4; size: few; CDR3: CASSPRGSGGDEKLFF; DNA: TGTGCCAGTAGTCCCAGGGGCTCAGGGGGGGATGAAAAACTGTTTTTT
V: TRBV19; D: -; J: TRBJ2-7; size: -; CDR3: CASQPRGSHEQYF; DNA: TGTGCCAGTCAACCAAGAGGATCCCACGAGCAGTACTTC
V: TRBV7-6; D: -; J: TRBJ1-2; size: -; CDR3: CASSLLGASGGYTF; DNA: TGTGCCAGCAGCTTATTAGGGGCGAGTGGTGGCTACACCTTC
V: TRBV7-8; D: TRBD1; J: TRBJ1-4; size: -; CDR3: CASSLGDRVVDEKLFF; DNA: TGTGCCAGCAGCTTAGGGGACAGGGTGGTGGACGAAAAACTGTTTTTT